A selection of T cell receptor beta chains follows, all from one sample in a study of T cell responses to AZD1222 COVID-19 vaccine. Clones were sequenced by immunoSEQ multiplex PCR, and TCRdb holds only the in-frame ones, with some missing. Seen here are roughly 100,000 clones, 91% observed once, and the top ten hold 45%. This specimen consisted of peripheral blood, obtained on day 0 of AZD1222 vaccination. All receptors come from an adult in good health. CDR3s leave out the opening cysteine and the closing phenylalanine or tryptophan.

TRBJ2-4 | TRBV4-1 | ASSQPRGDRVAKNIQY
TRBJ2-7 | TRBV27 | ASSLDGFSGEQY
TRBJ2-7 | TRBV19 | ASQGTGFYEQY
TRBJ2-7 | TRBV10-3 | AMGQIYEQY
TRBJ1-3 | TRBV5-1 | ASSSTTSGNTIY
TRBJ2-7 | TRBV7-2 | ASSLWAGGGYEQY
TRBJ1-2 | TRBV4-2 | ASSQEVEQGDYGYT
TRBJ2-2 | TRBV18 | ASSQGQAFGELF
TRBJ2-1 | TRBV6-2/TRBV6-3 | ASRPGLAGSYNEQF
TRBJ2-3 | TRBV28 | ASSLSPGRGTQY
TRBJ2-7 | TRBV7-6 | ASSPDRDFSYEQY
TRBJ2-1 | TRBV9 | ASSVSGANEQF
TRBJ1-2 | TRBV3-1/TRBV3-2 | ASSRGYGYT
TRBJ2-7 | TRBV18 | ASSLPGTSGYEQY
TRBJ1-2 | TRBV19 | ASSRQGSYGYT
TRBJ2-4 | TRBV7-2 | ASSPGIAGGNIQY
TRBJ1-4 | TRBV7-2 | ASRPNTAGTGYRKLF
TRBJ1-2 | TRBV12-3/TRBV12-4 | ASSLGTDYGYT
TRBJ1-6 | TRBV28 | ASSSGQYNNSPLH
TRBJ1-2 | TRBV18 | ASSPRGTYGYT
TRBJ2-3 | TRBV11-2 | ASSLGDRAITDTQY
TRBJ1-2 | TRBV27 | ASSLQQGAGYGYT
TRBJ1-5 | TRBV30 | AWSEGISNQPQH
TRBJ2-2 | TRBV10-1 | ASAGVTGELF
TRBJ2-7 | TRBV11-2 | ASSFWGLAEDEQY
TRBJ2-7 | TRBV29-1 | SVEDPQGLRGEQY
TRBJ1-2 | TRBV25-1 | ASHKPGYGYT
TRBJ1-5 | TRBV2 | ASRLGHREGNQPQH
TRBJ1-2 | TRBV20-1 | SARDGRGYT
TRBJ1-5 | TRBV19 | ASSTTGDSNQPQH
TRBJ2-5 | TRBV28 | ASRRQGQETQY
TRBJ2-2 | TRBV5-1 | ASSLTGGIPGELF
TRBJ1-1 | TRBV19 | ASCGRTEAF
TRBJ2-7 | TRBV28 | ASFRGLQY
TRBJ2-7 | TRBV3-1/TRBV3-2 | ASSQGLEQY
TRBJ2-1 | TRBV27 | ASNRAGASYNEQF
TRBJ2-1 | TRBV6-1 | ASSESLLVPGEQF
TRBJ2-5 | TRBV28 | ASSPPRTSGSRGETQY
TRBJ2-1 | TRBV3-1/TRBV3-2 | ASSQGPLGLGYNEQF
TRBJ1-1 | TRBV7-7 | ASSLGQGAHTEAF
TRBJ2-2 | TRBV19 | ASSIQAGGTAPGELF
TRBJ2-3 | TRBV28 | ASSPTDGGSFTDTQY
TRBJ1-2 | TRBV7-2 | ASSLVGYGYT
TRBJ2-5 | TRBV4-3 | ASSQDWTSGRADKETQY
TRBJ2-7 | TRBV29-1 | SVVDSSREQY
TRBJ2-2 | TRBV28 | ASYLGAGAITGELF
TRBJ2-6 | TRBV30 | AWSSGANVLT
TRBJ2-5 | TRBV2 | ASSEWMGGPAETQY
TRBJ2-7 | TRBV5-4 | ASSLVAGGGVEQY
TRBJ2-7 | TRBV5-5 | ASSLTVGVYEQY
TRBJ1-4 | TRBV2 | ASRNGQLPEKLF
TRBJ2-1 | TRBV5-1 | ASSTGTINEQF
TRBJ2-1 | TRBV19 | ASSPADRGFGEQF
TRBJ2-5 | TRBV10-3 | ATGQTGNQETQY
TRBJ1-4 | TRBV28 | ASNGQVNEKLF
TRBJ1-1 | TRBV27 | ASRPGHNTEAF
TRBJ1-2 | TRBV3-1/TRBV3-2 | ASSQERGARGYT
TRBJ1-5 | TRBV27 | ASSFAGDNQPQH
TRBJ2-5 | TRBV6-1 | ASSGTSGTVRPTQY
TRBJ2-7 | TRBV10-3 | ATRSPGAGEQY